The next 27 T cell receptor beta chains were all read from a single sample in a study of shared clonotypes between healthy human individuals. TCRdb keeps only in-frame clones here, not all; method: immunoSEQ multiplex PCR. The repertoire includes about 1.5 million clones, approximately 97% of them detected once, and over 1% sits in the top ten. The specimen sequenced was naive CD4+ T cells sorted from blood. The subset: CD45RA+ positively selected. These receptors all stem from a man aged 25 to 40 in good health.

V gene TRBV28 combines with J gene TRBJ2-1; no definite D call. Germline assignment: CDR1 MDHEN and CDR2 SYDVKM. The CDR3 has 12 residues. V was shortened by 7 bases and J by 4 bases, with 8 bases between the two germline ends. The CDR3 DNA follows: TGTGCCAGCACGGTAGGATACAATGAGCAGTTCTTC. This sequence encodes CASTVGYNEQFF.

The rearrangement uses TRBV13 and TRBJ2-1; D is uncertain. Germline V lookup: CDR1 PRHDT, CDR2 FYEKMQ (reference sequence). The CDR3 extends over 15 amino acids. V gave up 6 bases and J gave up 1 base, with 13 bases separating them. For the CDR3, the DNA is TGTGCCAGCAGTTTCGCCGGCGGATCCTACAATGAGCAGTTCTTC. Amino acid sequence: CASSFAGGSYNEQFF. The complete variable domain, with remaining parts taken from reference TRBV13 and TRBJ2-1, reads AAGVIQSPRHLIKEKRETATLKCYPIPRHDTVYWYQQGPGQDPQFLISFYEKMQSDKGSIPDRFSAQQFSDYHSELNMSSLELGDSALYFCASSFAGGSYNEQFFGPGTRLTVL.

The CDR3 reads CASSGRTGANQPQHF. CDR3 DNA: TGTGCCAGCAGTGGAAGGACAGGGGCAAATCAGCCCCAGCATTTT. The gene calls are TRBV2 and TRBJ1-5; 9 bases fit TRBD1. V gave up 4 bases and J gave up 4 bases; unmatched junction bases: 5. Germline CDR1 SNHLY, CDR2 FYNNEI. The CDR3 consists of 15 residues.

The gene calls are TRBV2 and TRBJ2-1; 8 nucleotides agree with TRBD1. The CDR3 sequence is 14 residues long. CDR1 is SNHLY, CDR2 FYNNEI, per germline. J lost 5 bases, V lost 7 bases, and 7 bases had no gene match. The CDR3 coding sequence is TGTGCCAGCAAAGAGACAGGGGTTAACAATGAGCAGTTCTTC. As protein: CASKETGVNNEQFF.

This chain links TRBV18 with TRBJ2-1; D is perhaps TRBD1 (6 bases). The V and J ends lost 3 bases and 2 bases respectively, with 14 bases between them. CDR3 size: 16 residues. Germline V CDR1 and CDR2: KGHSH, LQKENI. The CDR3 reads CASSPSGRTAYNEQFF. In DNA form, the CDR3 reads TGTGCCAGCTCACCCTCGGGCCGGACAGCCTACAATGAGCAGTTCTTC.

The chain links TRBV28 to TRBJ2-3; TRBD2 aligns across 8 bases. V shed 10 bases, J shed 0 bases, and the junction held 9 bases outside the gene matches. The germline V gene has CDR1 MDHEN and CDR2 SYDVKM. This CDR3 is built from 15 residues. CDR3 DNA sequence: TGTGCCACCGGCCGGGGGGGGGTTAGCACAGATACGCAGTATTTT. Translated: CATGRGGVSTDTQYF.

This clone has just a few counts. The chain joins TRBV19 to TRBJ1-5; D remains ambiguous. The CDR3 runs to 13 residues. Trimming took off 1 base at V and 5 bases at J, with 6 bases between the two ends. Germline V gene data show CDR1 as LNHDA and CDR2 as SQIVND (reference sequence). CDR3 sequence reads: CASSIGTDQPQHF. The CDR3 nucleotides are TGTGCCAGTAGTATAGGGACGGATCAGCCCCAGCATTTT.

This sequence joins TRBV7-6 and TRBJ1-4, with no clear D. V was trimmed by 5 bases and J by 0 bases, leaving 10 bases between them. In germline, CDR1 is SGHVS, CDR2 FNYEAQ. CDR3 length: 15 amino acids. CDR3 sequence (DNA): TGTGCCAGCAGCCTTCACAGAGCAACTAATGAAAAACTGTTTTTT. The encoded protein is CASSLHRATNEKLFF.

V is TRBV7-2 and J is TRBJ1-4, with D perhaps matching TRBD1 (5 bases). Germline values: CDR1 SGHTA, CDR2 FQGNSA. The CDR3 has 14 amino acids. V shed 7 bases and J shed 3 bases, with 12 bases lying between them. CDR3 nucleotide sequence: TGTGCCAGCACTCGGGGGGGTGCTAATGAAAAACTGTTTTTT. It translates to CASTRGGANEKLFF.

J is TRBJ2-2 and V is TRBV4-3; tentatively, D is TRBD2 (5 bases). The CDR3 covers 16 residues. V gave up 1 base and J gave up 6 bases, with 15 bases separating them. CDR1 is LGHNA and CDR2 is YSLEER in the germline V gene. The CDR3: CASSQGVLARPGELFF. CDR3 bases: TGCGCCAGCAGCCAAGGGGTTCTAGCTAGGCCCGGGGAGCTGTTTTTT.

This rearrangement joins TRBV9 to TRBJ1-2; possibly TRBD1 for D (5 bases). The germline V gene has CDR1 SGDLS and CDR2 YYNGEE. This CDR3 has 14 amino acids. The V end was cut by 3 bases, the J end by 2 bases, with 11 bases between. The CDR3 loop reads CASSAWDLNYGYTF. CDR3 bases: TGTGCCAGCAGCGCTTGGGACTTAAACTATGGCTACACCTTC.

The chain is built from TRBV28 and TRBJ1-2; 9 bases align to TRBD1. The CDR3 is made up of 15 amino acids. Germline V gene lookup returns CDR1 MDHEN and CDR2 SYDVKM. J lost 7 bases, V lost 8 bases, and 14 bases had no gene match. As DNA, the CDR3 is TGTGCCAGCCGAGTGATAATTACAGGGGGCGGTGGCTACACCTTC. This gives the protein CASRVIITGGGGYTF.

The genes are TRBV5-1 and TRBJ1-1; 7 nucleotides align to TRBD1. CDR1 is SGHRS and CDR2 is YFSETQ in the germline V gene. Trimming at V came to 9 bases and at J to 2 bases, leaving 7 bases not matched to a gene. This CDR3 spans 13 amino acids. The CDR3 coding sequence is TGCGCCACCTCCCAGGGGGTAAACACTGAAGCTTTCTTT. Its translation is CATSQGVNTEAFF.

There are a few counts of this clone. The chain has TRBV2 and TRBJ1-1; TRBD1 agrees at 7 bases. The junction had 6 bases not matched to a gene; V was cut back by 8 bases and J by 3 bases. The CDR3 has 13 amino acids. The germline gives CDR1 SNHLY, CDR2 FYNNEI. The CDR3 reads CASADRAHTEAFF. CDR3 coding DNA: TGTGCCAGCGCCGACAGGGCCCACACTGAAGCTTTCTTT.

V and J are TRBV13 and TRBJ1-2; possibly TRBD1 for D (5 bases). The CDR3 contains 15 residues. Germline V CDR1 and CDR2: PRHDT, FYEKMQ (reference sequence). V lost 11 bases and J 1 base, leaving 20 bases between the germline ends. Here the CDR3 DNA reads TGTGCCCCCGGGCGCGGGGGGAACTTTAACTATGGCTACACCTTC. It codes for CAPGRGGNFNYGYTF.

Concerning this clone itself: Different DNA sequences within this sample yield the same CDR3. V gene TRBV9 combines with J gene TRBJ2-3, with D uncertain. In germline, CDR1 is SGDLS, CDR2 YYNGEE. Between the trimmed V and J ends, which lost 0 bases and 2 bases, there was a span of 4 bases. CDR3 length: 13 residues. The CDR3 reads CASSVGNTDTQYF. The CDR3 nucleotides read TGTGCCAGCAGCGTAGGAAACACAGATACGCAGTATTTT.

The rearrangement uses TRBV19 and TRBJ2-7, with D possibly matching TRBD2 (6 bases). Trimming pared 10 bases from V and 0 bases from J, leaving 22 bases between. CDR1 is LNHDA and CDR2 is SQIVND in the germline V gene (reference sequence). The CDR3 has 16 amino acids. For the CDR3, the DNA is TGTGCCACCAGGGTTCGGAGCGGGCACGTCTCCTACGAGCAGTACTTC. Protein product: CATRVRSGHVSYEQYF.

J is TRBJ2-3 and V is TRBV2; maybe TRBD1 (6 bases). V was cut by 4 bases and J by 1 base, with 6 bases left in between. The CDR3 is 13 residues long. Per germline, CDR1 SNHLY and CDR2 FYNNEI. As DNA, the CDR3 is TGTGCCAGCAGTGCAGGGGGCACAGATACGCAGTATTTT. It specifies CASSAGGTDTQYF.

The count of this clone is one. The gene calls are TRBV13 and TRBJ2-7; 11 bases map to TRBD2. This CDR3 is 15 amino acids long. CDR1 and CDR2 (germline): PRHDT, FYEKMQ (reference sequence). After removal of 5 bases from V and 1 base from J, the junction contained 4 bases not matched to a gene. DNA of the CDR3: TGTGCCAGCAGCGTGGGACTAGCGGCTTCCTACGAGCAGTACTTC. This codes for CASSVGLAASYEQYF.

The chain recombines TRBV7-9 with TRBJ2-5, with D perhaps TRBD2 (6 bases). V shed 3 bases and J shed 2 bases, with 13 bases lying between them. From germline, CDR1 is SEHNR and CDR2 FQNEAQ (reference sequence). This CDR3 region has 15 residues. The CDR3 is CASSLTLAGQETQYF. CDR3 DNA sequence: TGTGCCAGCAGCTTGACCTTGGCGGGGCAAGAGACCCAGTACTTC.

This clone has just one count. The genes are TRBV28 and TRBJ2-1; perhaps TRBD1 as D (5 bases). The V and J ends lost 0 bases and 7 bases respectively, with 7 bases between them. The CDR3 runs to 13 residues. Germline-derived CDR1 and CDR2 are MDHEN and SYDVKM. The CDR3 is CASSLWGQNEQFF. The DNA of the CDR3 is TGTGCCAGCAGTTTATGGGGGCAGAATGAGCAGTTCTTC.

In the case of this clone: Different DNA sequences within this sample yield the same CDR3. This chain joins TRBV6-1 and TRBJ1-5; 9 nucleotides agree with TRBD1. In germline, CDR1 is MNHNS, CDR2 SASEGT. V lost 3 bases, J lost 4 bases, and 1 base stayed unmatched. The CDR3 has 14 residues. CDR3 region: CASSETGGNQPQHF. The CDR3 bases are TGTGCCAGCAGTGAGACAGGGGGGAATCAGCCCCAGCATTTT.

The chain carries TRBV7-2 and TRBJ1-2; D gene ambiguous. Trimming pared 5 bases from V and 5 bases from J, leaving 12 bases between. CDR1 and CDR2 (germline): SGHTA, FQGNSA. This CDR3 spans 13 amino acids. The CDR3 DNA follows: TGTGCCAGCAGCCCCATCGCTCTTTATGGCTACACCTTC. This translates into CASSPIALYGYTF.

The chain employs TRBV7-9 and TRBJ2-1; 10 bases map to TRBD1. The CDR3 runs 15 residues. The ends lost 5 bases at V and 8 bases at J; junction bases unmatched: 9. Germline CDR1 and CDR2: SEHNR and FQNEAQ (reference sequence). The CDR3 here is CASSLDRGLFDEQFF. The CDR3 nucleotides are TGTGCCAGCAGCCTTGACAGGGGGCTTTTTGATGAGCAGTTCTTC.

The V and J genes are TRBV7-9 and TRBJ1-4; D call uncertain. CDR3 length equals 16 residues. Germline V gene data show CDR1 as SEHNR and CDR2 as FQNEAQ (reference sequence). V was clipped by 5 bases and J by 2 bases, with 15 bases between them. The CDR3: CASSRGDSRTNEKLFF. In nucleotides, the CDR3 is TGTGCCAGCAGCCGGGGAGACTCTCGGACTAATGAAAAACTGTTTTTT.

The table lists this clone with a count of one. The chain carries TRBV11-2 and TRBJ1-5; D perhaps matches TRBD1 (6 bases). Germline V gives CDR1 SGHAT, CDR2 FQNNGV. The V end was cut by 0 bases, the J end by 4 bases, with 10 bases between. The CDR3 contains 15 residues. CDR3 nucleotide sequence: TGTGCCAGCAGCTTAGATGGTCAGGGGAATCAGCCCCAGCATTTT. Translating it yields CASSLDGQGNQPQHF.

The rearrangement uses TRBV7-2 and TRBJ2-4, with a tentative D call TRBD1 (6 bases). Germline assignment: CDR1 SGHTA and CDR2 FQGNSA. V was clipped by 5 bases and J by 1 base, with 9 bases between them. The CDR3 is made up of 14 amino acids. Written as DNA, the CDR3 is TGTGCCAGCAGCGCAACAGGGGCCAAAAACATTCAGTACTTC. It is translated as CASSATGAKNIQYF.